Sequencing of this TCR beta chain was carried out in a study of blood T cell repertoires in COVID-19. Overall study: T cells, B-cell-depleted T cells, or PBMCs supplied cDNA or gDNA.

Residents of around 24 US areas, aged about 18 to 95 years, made up the participants. Resolution of symptoms, clearance, or two negative PCRs was present in recovered Cohort 3 donors. CDR3 length: 15 amino acids. V was pared by 5 bases and J by 6 bases, with 19 bases between. Germline-derived CDR1 and CDR2 are LNHDA and SQIVND (reference sequence). Data came from immunoSEQ multiplex PCR; TCRdb stores just in-frame clones and leaves some out. The repertoire holds approximately 230,000 clones, with about nine tenths as singletons. The receptor was derived from a man aged 35 to 55 who had recovered from COVID-19. The sample comprised PBMCs or T cells enriched from blood (not recorded which). The chain combines TRBV19 with TRBJ1-1, with D tentatively TRBD1 (6 bases). The CDR3 DNA sequence: TGTGCCAGTAGTGTCGAGGGGGGGGCCTGGCCTGAAGCTTTCTTT. This codes for CASSVEGGAWPEAFF. Full variable domain (remainder filled in from reference TRBV19 and TRBJ1-1): DGGITQSPKYLFRKEGQNVTLSCEQNLNHDAMYWYRQDPGQGLRLIYYSQIVNDFQKGDIAEGYSVSREKKESFPLTVTSAQKNPTAFYLCASSVEGGAWPEAFFGQGTRLTVV.